The 10 T cell receptor beta chains below were found in one sample sequenced in a study of CD8 T cells in Susac syndrome. Reverse transcription of roughly 0.5 to 1 ug RNA was carried out with random hexamers. TCRdb reprocessed the immunoSEQ multiplex PCR reads with MiXCR, giving one entry per CDR3 protein. The sample yields around 120,000 distinct CDR3 sequences, approximately 93% seen once. Input material: CD4+ T cells from PBMCs. Receptor source: a human donor with multiple sclerosis.

This clonotype was observed a handful of times. This chain joins TRBV4-3 and TRBJ1-5; D perhaps matches TRBD1 (5 bases). V shed 0 bases and J shed 5 bases, with 14 bases lying between them. This CDR3 spans 16 amino acids. In germline, CDR1 is LGHNA, CDR2 YSLEER. The CDR3 nucleotides read TGCGCCAGCAGCCAAGACCTCGGGGGGTCGCATCAGCCCCAGCATTTT. Residues: CASSQDLGGSHQPQHF.

The rearrangement links TRBV30 to TRBJ1-1, with D perhaps TRBD1 (6 bases). Trimming removed 0 bases at V and 5 bases at J, with 10 bases between. In germline, CDR1 is GTSNPN, CDR2 SVGIG (reference sequence). This CDR3 has 13 amino acids. Here the CDR3 DNA reads TGTGCCTGGAGTGTAAAGGGGGTTACTGAAGCTTTCTTT. Translating gives CAWSVKGVTEAFF.

The chain is built from TRBV20-1 and TRBJ2-3; the D gene could be TRBD1 or TRBD2 (5 bases each). The germline V and J ends were trimmed by 6 bases and 0 bases, with 13 bases remaining between them. This CDR3 region has 14 residues. Germline-derived CDR1 and CDR2 are DFQATT and SNEGSKA (reference sequence). CDR3 residues: CSAQGPLSTDTQYF. DNA for the CDR3: TGCAGTGCGCAGGGACCCCTCAGCACAGATACGCAGTATTTT.

The chain couples TRBV6-1 to TRBJ2-7; D is undetermined. This CDR3 is built from 11 residues. Germline values: CDR1 MNHNS, CDR2 SASEGT. With 4 bases removed from V and 3 bases from J, the gap between germline ends came to 4 bases. For the CDR3, the DNA is TGTGCCAGCAGTGGCGGCTACGAGCAGTACTTC. Translated: CASSGGYEQYF.

The J gene is TRBJ2-3, the V gene TRBV18; D unresolved. V gave up 1 base and J gave up 4 bases, with 9 bases separating them. Germline V gene sequence: CDR1 KGHSH, CDR2 LQKENI. This CDR3 comprises 14 residues. In DNA form, the CDR3 reads TGTGCCAGCTCACCACTACCCAGCGCAGATACGCAGTATTTT. Translated: CASSPLPSADTQYF.

J is TRBJ2-7 and V is TRBV6-1, with D perhaps given as TRBD1 or TRBD2 (5 bases each). V was pared by 8 bases and J by 4 bases, with 9 bases between. The CDR3 covers 11 residues. Germline CDR1 is MNHNS and CDR2 is SASEGT. The CDR3 DNA sequence: TGTGCCAGCCGGGGCCTGTACGAGCAGTACTTC. Protein: CASRGLYEQYF.

The V call is TRBV9, the J call TRBJ2-1; no reliable D call. V was trimmed by 2 bases and J by 7 bases, leaving 19 bases between them. Germline V gene lookup returns CDR1 SGDLS and CDR2 YYNGEE. CDR3 size: 16 residues. The CDR3 coding sequence is TGTGCCAGCAGCGTCCGAGATTTCCCTGGGATGAATGAGCAGTTCTTC. Amino acid sequence: CASSVRDFPGMNEQFF.

The V gene is TRBV2, the J gene TRBJ1-2; D remains unclear. The CDR3 covers 13 residues. Looked up from germline, CDR1 is SNHLY and CDR2 is FYNNEI. Trimming cost V 5 bases and J 5 bases, with 12 bases left between them. The CDR3 sequence: CASSFPGVYGYTF. The CDR3 nucleotides are TGTGCCAGCAGTTTCCCAGGTGTTTATGGCTACACCTTC.

Only one count was recorded for this clonotype. The rearrangement links TRBV11-1 to TRBJ2-1; D assignment may be TRBD1 or TRBD2 (5 bases each). There are 16 residues in the CDR3. Trimming left V 5 bases short and J 2 bases short, with 16 bases between. From germline, CDR1 is SGHAT and CDR2 FQDESV (reference sequence). CDR3: CASSQQGSGPYNEQFF. CDR3 nucleotide sequence: TGTGCCAGCAGCCAGCAGGGATCGGGGCCCTACAATGAGCAGTTCTTC.

The genes are TRBV12-3 or TRBV12-4 and TRBJ1-3; 7 bases are shared with TRBD1. J was trimmed by 6 bases and V by 5 bases; bases with no gene match: 7. The CDR3 totals 14 residues. The CDR3 region is CASSRGQLENTIYF. The CDR3 DNA sequence: TGTGCCAGCAGTCGGGGACAGTTGGAAAACACCATATATTTT.